The present entry profiles one T cell receptor beta chain with its context. Researchers prepared the TCRbeta library using unique molecular identifiers, the study reports. One entry per CDR3 protein results from TCRdb running MiXCR on the PCR reads. The table lists about 90,000 distinct CDR3 sequences, 15% to 19% of them singletons. The sample comes from a study of T-cell reconstitution after alpha-beta-depleted transplantation in children. The CDR3 loop spans 15 amino acids. V gave up 1 base and J gave up 1 base, with 10 bases separating them. CDR1 SGHTA and CDR2 FQGNSA come from the germline V gene.

The sample here was PBMCs, mostly from graft donor cells, taken 180 days after TCRalphabeta/CD19-depleted stem cell transplant. The genes are TRBV7-2 and TRBJ1-1; no reliable D call. The sequence came from a male patient aged 2 to 10 who had a stem cell transplant for acute lymphoblastic leukemia, so the T cells may come from the graft donor. CDR3 sequence: CASSLEVGRNTEAFF. CDR3 sequence (DNA): TGTGCCAGCAGCTTAGAAGTGGGCCGGAACACTGAAGCTTTCTTT.